The rows below give T cell receptor beta chains drawn from one sample of a study of blood T cell repertoires in COVID-19. TCRdb's copy holds only in-frame clones and misses some; the assay was immunoSEQ multiplex PCR. The table has about 59,000 clones, roughly 87% seen once. Sequencing used peripheral blood. Receptors originate from a man older than 75 in a cohort sampled during active COVID-19. Each CDR3 is given with its conserved first and last residue. Each record gives: D gene, CDR3 length, V gene, J gene, clone size, CDR3 DNA, CDR3 protein. A D gene is named only where the DNA matches it firmly. The listing skips clone size in some rows; elsewhere it reads once, few, many or a size class.

>TRBD1|15|TRBV9|TRBJ1-2|NA
TGTGCCAGCAGCGTAGGGCAGGGGGCTAACTATGGCTACACCTTC
CASSVGQGANYGYTF
>TRBD1|15|TRBV27|TRBJ1-2|NA
TGTGCCAGCAGTTCACCGGACAGGGGGGTCTATGGCTACACCTTC
CASSSPDRGVYGYTF
>TRBD2|16|TRBV19|TRBJ2-1|NA
TGTGCCAGTAGTCCCCGGACTAGCGGGGGCTGGAATGAGCAGTTCTTC
CASSPRTSGGWNEQFF
>NA|12|TRBV29-1|TRBJ1-2|NA
TGCAGCGTTGTCCTCCCCAACTATGGCTACACCTTC
CSVVLPNYGYTF
>TRBD2|15|TRBV3-1/TRBV3-2|TRBJ2-1|NA
TGTGCCAGCAGCCCCTTTGCGGGAGGGAACAATGAGCAGTTCTTC
CASSPFAGGNNEQFF
>TRBD2|14|TRBV7-9|TRBJ2-2|NA
TGTGCCAGCCGGTCTAGCGGATCTCCCGGGGAGCTGTTTTTT
CASRSSGSPGELFF
>TRBD2|16|TRBV2|TRBJ2-2|NA
TGTGCCAGCAGTGCGCGGGACTACCGAATCACCGGGGAGCTGTTTTTT
CASSARDYRITGELFF
>TRBD2|19|TRBV7-2|TRBJ2-2|once
TGTGCCAGCAGCTTAGATGTGGGACTAGCGGGAGGGTACACCGGGGAGCTGTTTTTT
CASSLDVGLAGGYTGELFF
>TRBD2|15|TRBV29-1|TRBJ2-1|NA
TGCAGCGTCCCGTTAACTAGCGGGAGGGCGGGTGAGCAGTTCTTC
CSVPLTSGRAGEQFF
>NA|14|TRBV5-1|TRBJ1-2|NA
TGCGCCAGCAGCTTGTATCCGGGGGAAACGGGCTACACCTTC
CASSLYPGETGYTF
>NA|14|TRBV11-3|TRBJ2-2|NA
TGTGCCAGCAGCCCCCACAGGGCCACCGGGGAGCTGTTTTTT
CASSPHRATGELFF
>TRBD2|15|TRBV11-3|TRBJ2-1|NA
TGTGCCAGCAGCCCCCGGGAGGGGCGAAACAATGAGCAGTTCTTC
CASSPREGRNNEQFF
>NA|16|TRBV7-6|TRBJ2-2|NA
TGTGCCAGCAGCACATGGACAAGAGCGAACACCGGGGAGCTGTTTTTT
CASSTWTRANTGELFF
>TRBD1|16|TRBV20-1|TRBJ2-3|NA
TGCAGTGCTAGTCCCCGGACAGGGAATAATATAGATACGCAGTATTTT
CSASPRTGNNIDTQYF
>NA|13|TRBV2|TRBJ1-2|NA
TGTGCCAGACTACAGGGACCAAACTATGGCTACACCTTC
CARLQGPNYGYTF
>NA|15|TRBV6-5|TRBJ2-2|NA
TGTGCCAGCCGGGGGGCTGATGGTAGCACCGGGGAGCTGTTTTTT
CASRGADGSTGELFF
>TRBD1|17|TRBV24-1|TRBJ2-3|NA
TGTGCCACCAGTGACAGATCCGGGACAGGAGTTTCGGATACGCAGTATTTT
CATSDRSGTGVSDTQYF
>TRBD1|16|TRBV5-1|TRBJ1-1|NA
TGCGCCAGCAGCCCCAGGGTGGGACAGGGGTCAACTGAAGCTTTCTTT
CASSPRVGQGSTEAFF
>NA|14|TRBV30|TRBJ1-3|NA
TGTGCCTGGAGTACCAGGGAGGCTGGAAACACCATATATTTT
CAWSTREAGNTIYF
>TRBD2|15|TRBV5-6|TRBJ2-1|NA
TGTGCCAGCAGCTCACTAGCGGGGGGATGGAATGAGCAGTTCTTC
CASSSLAGGWNEQFF
>NA|15|TRBV6-6|TRBJ2-7|few
TGTGCCAGCGCTACGACAGGCCTACGCTCCTACGAGCAGTACTTC
CASATTGLRSYEQYF
>TRBD2|15|TRBV6-8|TRBJ2-5|NA
TGTGCCAGCAGGTGGATTAGCGGGGTAACGGAGACCCAGTACTTC
CASRWISGVTETQYF
>NA|13|TRBV6-5|TRBJ2-1|NA
TGTGCCAGCAGTTACAGAGGGGAGGATGAGCAGTTCTTC
CASSYRGEDEQFF
>NA|13|TRBV10-3|TRBJ1-5|NA
TGTGCCATCAGTGCAGGGGGCAATCAGCCCCAGCATTTT
CAISAGGNQPQHF
>NA|15|TRBV30|TRBJ1-1|few
TGTGCCTGGAAGCCGGGACTCACTAGGCGTACTGAAGCTTTCTTT
CAWKPGLTRRTEAFF
>NA|14|TRBV7-2|TRBJ1-3|NA
TGTGCCAGCAGCGATACAGGGTCTGGAAACACCATATATTTT
CASSDTGSGNTIYF
>TRBD1|15|TRBV6-2/TRBV6-3|TRBJ1-2|NA
TGTGCCAGCAGTTCGACAGGGGGCAGTCTCCATGGCTACACCTTC
CASSSTGGSLHGYTF
>TRBD2|17|TRBV11-2|TRBJ2-1|NA
TGTGCCAGCAGCTTAGTAGAGGGACTAGCTTCCTACAATGAGCAGTTCTTC
CASSLVEGLASYNEQFF
>NA|16|TRBV2|TRBJ2-3|NA
TGTGCCAGCAGGAAGGAACGGGTCCTTTACACAGATACGCAGTATTTT
CASRKERVLYTDTQYF
>NA|15|TRBV15|TRBJ1-4|few
TGTGCCACCAGCAGAGATCCGGGGGGCCCTGAAAAACTGTTTTTT
CATSRDPGGPEKLFF
>NA|16|TRBV6-5|TRBJ2-1|NA
TGTGCCAGCAGTTTTGGAGGAGGGGGCGGCTACAATGAGCAGTTCTTC
CASSFGGGGGYNEQFF
>TRBD1|14|TRBV27|TRBJ2-7|NA
TGTGCCAGCAGTGCCGGGACAGGGGGCTACGAGCAGTACTTC
CASSAGTGGYEQYF
>NA|16|TRBV6-5|TRBJ1-6|once
TGTGCCAGCAGTTACTCCTACCGGGGGGTGGATTCACCCCTCCACTTT
CASSYSYRGVDSPLHF
>TRBD1|13|TRBV2|TRBJ1-1|NA
TGTGCCAGCAAACTAGACAGGGGCACTGAAGCTTTCTTT
CASKLDRGTEAFF
>NA|15|TRBV5-1|TRBJ1-1|NA
TGCGCCAGCAGCTCACCCTTGGGCCTACCGACTGAAGCTTTCTTT
CASSSPLGLPTEAFF
>TRBD1|16|TRBV2|TRBJ2-3|NA
TGTGCCAGCAGTGGGACAGGGGGCCACACGACAGATACGCAGTATTTT
CASSGTGGHTTDTQYF
>TRBD1|15|TRBV9|TRBJ1-1|NA
TGTGCCAGCAGCAAGACAGGGGGCGCGAACACTGAAGCTTTCTTT
CASSKTGGANTEAFF
>TRBD1|15|TRBV7-6|TRBJ2-7|NA
TGTGCCAGCAGCTCTATGGGACAGGGGGTCCACGAGCAGTACTTC
CASSSMGQGVHEQYF
>TRBD1|14|TRBV15|TRBJ2-5|once
TGTGCCACCAGCACCGGGACAGGGGAAGAGACCCAGTACTTC
CATSTGTGEETQYF
>NA|17|TRBV11-2|TRBJ2-1|NA
TGTGCCAGCAACCTGGGACTACAGGGAAGAGGGTACAATGAGCAGTTCTTC
CASNLGLQGRGYNEQFF
>NA|15|TRBV6-2/TRBV6-3|TRBJ2-1|NA
TGTGCCAGCAGTTACTTCACCAGGGGTAGGGATGAGCAGTTCTTC
CASSYFTRGRDEQFF
>TRBD1|17|TRBV7-6|TRBJ1-1|NA
TGTGCCAGCAGCTTAGAGGGGGCATCGTTAGGGAGGACTGAAGCTTTCTTT
CASSLEGASLGRTEAFF
>NA|18|TRBV5-1|TRBJ2-1|NA
TGCGCCAGCAGCTTGACGCCCCGGGGTGCAGGGGAGCACAATGAGCAGTTCTTC
CASSLTPRGAGEHNEQFF
>NA|16|TRBV18|TRBJ1-4|NA
TGTGCCAGCTCACCACCTGGGGGCGAAACTAATGAAAAACTGTTTTTT
CASSPPGGETNEKLFF
>NA|15|TRBV7-6|TRBJ2-1|NA
TGTGCCAGCAGCGCCGGAGGGGTTGGAAACAATGAGCAGTTCTTC
CASSAGGVGNNEQFF
>NA|12|TRBV5-5|TRBJ2-1|NA
TGTGCCAGCAGCTCAGCTAGCAATGAGCAGTTCTTC
CASSSASNEQFF
>NA|14|TRBV12-5|TRBJ1-1|once
TGTGCTGGGACCCAGGGAGGAGGGAACACTGAAGCTTTCTTT
CAGTQGGGNTEAFF
>NA|15|TRBV4-1|TRBJ2-5|NA
TGCGCCAGCAGCCAAGATCCCCAGGGCTTAGAGACCCAGTACTTC
CASSQDPQGLETQYF
>TRBD1|16|TRBV18|TRBJ2-7|NA
TGTGCCAGCTCACCACCGACAGGGATCCCTCGGGACGAGCAGTACTTC
CASSPPTGIPRDEQYF
>NA|15|TRBV5-5|TRBJ2-7|NA
TGTGCCAGCAGCTTGGGGGGGGATCCCACCTACGAGCAGTACTTC
CASSLGGDPTYEQYF
>TRBD1|14|TRBV6-4|TRBJ2-2|NA
TGTGCCAGCAGCGAGACAGGGGAAACCGGGGAGCTGTTTTTT
CASSETGETGELFF
>NA|13|TRBV12-3/TRBV12-4|TRBJ2-1|NA
TGTGCCAGCAGGATCGGAGGGGTGAATGAGCAGTTCTTC
CASRIGGVNEQFF
>TRBD2|14|TRBV6-5|TRBJ2-5|NA
TGTGCCAGCAGTAGACTAGCGGGACAAGAGACCCAGTACTTC
CASSRLAGQETQYF
>NA|12|TRBV29-1|TRBJ1-2|NA
TGCAGCGTTTTGACAGGAATCTATGGCTACACCTTC
CSVLTGIYGYTF
>TRBD2|13|TRBV5-1|TRBJ2-1|NA
TGCGCCAGCAGTACTAGCGGAGGGAATGAGCAGTTCTTC
CASSTSGGNEQFF